This T cell receptor (beta chain) was identified during a study of T cell responses to AZD1222 COVID-19 vaccine (TCRdb year 2021). With regard to the full study: A total of 233 trial participants underwent TCR sequencing, of whom 207 had received two doses of AZD1222 and roughly 26 had received two doses of the MenACWY control vaccine. Trial participants were enrolled by age into subgroups of 18-55, 56-69 and 70-plus years, and about 150, 27 and 61 TCR-sequenced participants, respectively, were included in these subgroups.

In light of the paper, this sample's time point label describes: about 28 days (+/-7) after the second vaccine dose. AZD1222 recipients given second doses at about 4 weeks or at about 12 weeks were pooled, since spike-specific TCR depth and breadth were not found to differ between the two schedules. Vaccinee samples were obtained from the UK trials COV001 and COV002, which included a single-blind randomized controlled phase 2/3 trial of AZD1222 (ChAdOx1 nCoV-19) in healthy adults. For TCRbeta chain sequencing, PBMC samples were collected from trial participants at day 0 and at day 28 after the second dose. Worth noting for this clone: Its antigen remains undetermined. No base qualities exist here, and no much larger clone lies one base off it.

General findings and caveats noted by the study authors: The whole spike protein was spanned by vaccine-associated CD4 TCRs, and dominant responses were seen in regions 160-218 and 743-854. Participants were mostly white British, with more females than males. The authors suggested clonal diversity may have been underestimated. Because no samples from the day 14 peak response were available, repertoires could be characterized only after the peak T cell response. In the small 56-69-year group, the increase in depth fell short of significance, most likely because of low power. Epitopes outside the regions mutated in the B.1.351 and B.1.1.7 variants were reportedly recognized by nearly half of the unique spike-specific TCRs. After two AZD1222 doses, both the breadth and the depth of spike-specific TCRs were significantly higher than at day 0 and than in MenACWY recipients. Conclusions about previously exposed vaccinees are limited, since just five or six AZD1222 recipients were seropositive for SARS-CoV-2 at baseline.

V and J lose 3 bases and 6 bases, and a span of 11 bases separates them. The CDR3, from cysteine to phenylalanine, totals 13 residues. Only the CDR3 portion is preserved as DNA: 39 bases, with reading frame beginning at the first base. CDR1 MDHEN and CDR2 SYDVKM were looked up in the germline V gene. The CDR3 regions of human TCRbeta chains were analyzed by immunosequencing. In the original analysis: TCRs in the repertoires were matched against a reference library of SARS-CoV-2-specific TCRs that had been generated with the MIRA antigen-specificity platform. Breadth meant the fraction of unique TCRs that were SARS-CoV-2-associated, whereas depth meant the fraction of total T cells that were SARS-CoV-2-associated. Using the MIRA data, every spike-specific TCR was mapped to the spike region that the TCR reacted to and assigned to either a CD4 or a CD8 class. Log10-transformed breadth and depth values were compared by one-way ANOVA with Sidak's multiple comparisons tests. TCRdb's version of the immuneACCESS table is confined to in-frame rearrangements and falls short of the full clone set. An unresolved V gene accounts for under half of the shortfall where checked; the remainder is of unknown origin. That table supplies the V and J calls and clone size; D and trimming were determined from the DNA. This sample holds tens of thousands of clones; about nine tenths were observed only once. Jointly, the top ten make up roughly 31% of the sample.

The sample in question was peripheral blood, obtained 28 days after the second AZD1222 dose. This clonotype was obtained from an adult who received the AZD1222 COVID-19 vaccine. The chain employs TRBV28 and TRBJ1-2; matching of 5 bases hints at TRBD1 as the D gene. The CDR3 protein sequence reads: CASSFRGYDGYTF. The sequenced DNA is TGTGCCAGCAGTTTCCGGGGCTATGATGGCTACACCTTC.